The clone carrying this T cell receptor beta chain was seen just once. Its target is not known. V shed 4 bases and J shed 8 bases, with 15 bases lying between them. The V gene's germline CDR1 is MGHRA and CDR2 YSYEKL. The CDR3 consists of 14 residues. The data stem from a study of cytomegalovirus exposure and HLA in healthy donors. Points from the study as a whole: Reportedly, HLA-A and HLA-B alleles of most subjects were accurately predicted from TCR beta. Sequencing likely produced, as an artifact, a cluster of highly shared sequence variants. The majority of CMV-associated TCR beta chains were reported as apparently HLA-restricted in a later analysis. Follow-up analysis seemed to connect common viral pathogens with several of the most significant clusters identified.

PCR employed 60 Vbeta and 13 Jbeta primers. Method: immunoSEQ multiplex PCR; TCRdb's copy keeps in-frame clones and lacks some. Here the sample spans about 98,000 clones, about 62% being singletons. The TCR sequence derives from a human donor in good health. The specimen was PBMCs. V and J are TRBV4-1 and TRBJ2-1; no clear D gene. The CDR3 bases are TGCGCCAGCAGCCCCTTGGGCTTGTACGATGAGCAGTTCTTC. Amino acid sequence: CASSPLGLYDEQFF.